This is a list of T cell receptor beta chains from one sample in a study of T cell responses to AZD1222 COVID-19 vaccine. Some clones are missing from TCRdb's copy, which holds only in-frame ones; the method was immunoSEQ multiplex PCR. The sample lists about 100,000 clones; about 87% were seen once. The sequences come from peripheral blood, collected on day 0 of AZD1222 vaccination. The receptors originated from an adult in good health. Each CDR3 is given with its conserved first and last residue. A D gene is named only where the DNA matches it firmly. A clone size is listed for some rows: how often the clone was seen (once, few, many), or a class if it is expanded.

abundance	j_gene	d_gene	v_gene	CDR3aa	CDR3nt
NA	TRBJ2-2	NA	TRBV7-2	CASSLLAPGGELFF	TGTGCCAGCAGCTTACTAGCCCCGGGCGGGGAGCTGTTTTTT
NA	TRBJ2-1	TRBD1	TRBV18	CASSPLRGLRNEQFF	TGTGCCAGCTCACCACTGAGGGGGCTAAGGAATGAGCAGTTCTTC
NA	TRBJ1-6	TRBD1	TRBV2	CASSSRTGGRSPLHF	TGTGCCAGCAGTAGCCGGACAGGGGGTCGCTCACCCCTCCACTTT
NA	TRBJ2-2	NA	TRBV11-2	CASSLGHSDTGELFF	TGTGCCAGCAGCTTAGGCCACAGCGACACCGGGGAGCTGTTTTTT
few	TRBJ2-3	TRBD2	TRBV9	CASSVGVRGGRTDTQYF	TGTGCCAGCAGCGTAGGGGTCCGGGGGGGCCGCACAGATACGCAGTATTTT
NA	TRBJ2-1	TRBD2	TRBV9	CASSVGRGGGPQNDEQFF	TGTGCCAGCAGCGTAGGGAGGGGCGGGGGGCCCCAGAACGATGAGCAGTTCTTC
NA	TRBJ1-5	NA	TRBV3-1/TRBV3-2	CASSHRGSRQPQHF	TGTGCCAGCAGCCACAGGGGTAGCCGGCAGCCCCAGCATTTT
NA	TRBJ1-1	NA	TRBV6-5	CASSLVDRNTEAFF	TGTGCCAGCAGTCTCGTGGACAGGAACACTGAAGCTTTCTTT
NA	TRBJ1-1	NA	TRBV10-3	CAISVDGGNTEAFF	TGTGCCATCAGTGTCGATGGGGGGAACACTGAAGCTTTCTTT
few	TRBJ1-1	NA	TRBV5-1	CASSLVGLQNTEAFF	TGCGCCAGCAGCTTGGTTGGACTCCAGAACACTGAAGCTTTCTTT
NA	TRBJ1-5	TRBD1	TRBV27	CASSSSRGYSNQPQHF	TGTGCCAGCAGTTCCTCCAGGGGGTATAGCAATCAGCCCCAGCATTTT
NA	TRBJ2-2	NA	TRBV9	CASSVEGRSGELFF	TGTGCCAGCAGCGTAGAGGGGCGAAGCGGGGAGCTGTTTTTT
NA	TRBJ1-1	NA	TRBV6-5	CASQGPGSNTEAFF	TGTGCCAGCCAGGGGCCCGGGTCTAACACTGAAGCTTTCTTT
once	TRBJ2-6	NA	TRBV27	CASSSWGSGANVLTF	TGTGCCAGCAGTTCCTGGGGCTCTGGGGCCAACGTCCTGACTTTC
many	TRBJ1-1	NA	TRBV7-3	CASSIGPNTEAFF	TGTGCCAGCAGCATAGGACCGAACACTGAAGCTTTCTTT
NA	TRBJ1-1	NA	TRBV7-9	CASNRGESNTEAFF	TGTGCCAGCAATCGGGGCGAATCAAATACTGAAGCTTTCTTT
NA	TRBJ1-2	NA	TRBV7-9	CASLDHRVASSGYTF	TGTGCCAGCTTAGACCACAGGGTGGCGTCTTCTGGCTACACCTTC
few	TRBJ1-3	NA	TRBV2	CASSVDGGSGNTIYF	TGTGCCAGCAGCGTCGATGGGGGGTCTGGAAACACCATATATTTT
NA	TRBJ1-1	NA	TRBV7-9	CASSLDGKSEAFF	TGTGCCAGCAGCTTAGATGGAAAATCTGAAGCTTTCTTT
NA	TRBJ1-1	NA	TRBV6-5	CASKGDMNTEAFF	TGTGCCAGCAAAGGAGACATGAACACTGAAGCTTTCTTT
NA	TRBJ2-7	NA	TRBV24-1	CATSDSYEQYF	TGTGCCACCAGTGACTCCTACGAGCAGTACTTC
NA	TRBJ1-6	NA	TRBV19	CASKVLTSDSPLHF	TGTGCCAGTAAGGTACTGACTAGTGATTCACCCCTCCACTTT
NA	TRBJ2-1	TRBD2	TRBV28	CASSVLPSGRFGEQFF	TGTGCCAGCAGTGTCTTGCCTAGCGGGAGATTCGGTGAGCAGTTCTTC
NA	TRBJ1-2	NA	TRBV21-1	CASSKYRGNGYTF	TGTGCCAGCAGCAAATATCGAGGGAACGGCTACACCTTC
once	TRBJ1-3	NA	TRBV9	CASSWEIHASGNTIYF	TGTGCCAGCAGCTGGGAGATACACGCCTCTGGAAACACCATATATTTT
NA	TRBJ1-2	TRBD1	TRBV19	CATRTGASYTF	TGTGCCACCCGGACAGGGGCTAGCTACACCTTC
few	TRBJ2-4	NA	TRBV5-1	CASSLGWVGDNIQYF	TGCGCCAGCAGCTTGGGGTGGGTGGGGGACAACATTCAGTACTTC
few	TRBJ2-4	NA	TRBV2	CASSEAIAKNIQYF	TGTGCCAGCAGTGAAGCAATAGCCAAAAACATTCAGTACTTC
NA	TRBJ2-7	NA	TRBV19	CASSIVPPYEQYF	TGTGCCAGTAGTATAGTTCCACCATACGAGCAGTACTTC
NA	TRBJ2-7	TRBD2	TRBV7-2	CASSTNGGLAGVEQYF	TGTGCCAGCAGCACCAACGGGGGACTAGCGGGTGTCGAGCAGTACTTC
NA	TRBJ1-3	TRBD1	TRBV3-1/TRBV3-2	CASSQDAQYWTGAGNTIYF	TGTGCCAGCAGCCAAGATGCGCAATATTGGACAGGGGCTGGAAACACCATATATTTT
NA	TRBJ1-1	NA	TRBV4-1	CASSQVSVGEAFF	TGCGCCAGCAGCCAAGTTTCAGTGGGCGAAGCTTTCTTT
NA	TRBJ2-2	TRBD1	TRBV7-8	CASSLAGRAGGTGELFF	TGTGCCAGCAGCTTAGCGGGAAGGGCAGGGGGCACTGGGGAGCTGTTTTTT
NA	TRBJ1-1	NA	TRBV5-1	CASSLGQRNTEAFF	TGCGCCAGCAGCTTGGGCCAGCGAAACACTGAAGCTTTCTTT
NA	TRBJ2-1	NA	TRBV9	CASSLRVGVNEQFF	TGTGCCAGCAGCCTCCGGGTGGGAGTCAATGAGCAGTTCTTC
NA	TRBJ1-1	NA	TRBV12-5	CASGLAVGQPDTEAFF	TGTGCTAGTGGTTTGGCGGTCGGCCAGCCCGACACTGAAGCTTTCTTT
NA	TRBJ1-3	NA	TRBV2	CASSPRNTIYF	TGTGCCAGCTCCCCCCGAAACACCATATATTTT
NA	TRBJ1-1	NA	TRBV5-1	CASRGTEQNTEAFF	TGCGCCAGCAGAGGAACGGAACAGAACACTGAAGCTTTCTTT
NA	TRBJ2-2	NA	TRBV6-6	CASSLGLTNTGELFF	TGTGCCAGCAGCCTAGGACTAACGAACACCGGGGAGCTGTTTTTT
NA	TRBJ1-1	TRBD1	TRBV27	CASSIDYRDRRAFF	TGTGCCAGCAGCATTGACTACCGGGACAGGAGAGCTTTCTTT
once	TRBJ2-6	NA	TRBV6-1	CASSAGIGFGANVLTF	TGTGCCAGCAGTGCTGGTATCGGGTTTGGGGCCAACGTCCTGACTTTC
NA	TRBJ1-1	NA	TRBV27	CASSLREMNTEAFF	TGTGCCAGCAGTTTAAGGGAAATGAACACTGAAGCTTTCTTT
NA	TRBJ2-7	NA	TRBV30	CAWSPWETDYEQYF	TGTGCCTGGAGTCCTTGGGAGACCGACTACGAGCAGTACTTC
NA	TRBJ1-2	TRBD1	TRBV30	CALQTGDNYGYTF	TGTGCCCTCCAGACAGGGGACAACTATGGCTACACCTTC
NA	TRBJ2-6	TRBD1	TRBV5-1	CASSRRQGPWGPGANVLTF	TGCGCCAGCAGCCGTCGACAGGGCCCCTGGGGGCCTGGGGCCAACGTCCTGACTTTC
NA	TRBJ1-1	NA	TRBV7-8	CASSSRGEVNTEAFF	TGTGCCAGCAGTTCCAGAGGGGAGGTGAACACTGAAGCTTTCTTT
NA	TRBJ1-5	NA	TRBV27	CASMKGANQPQHF	TGTGCCAGCATGAAAGGGGCGAATCAGCCCCAGCATTTT
NA	TRBJ1-1	NA	TRBV19	CASSIDLEAFF	TGTGCCAGTAGTATAGATTTGGAAGCTTTCTTT